This T cell receptor (beta chain) was recorded in a study of blood T cell repertoires in COVID-19 (dated by TCRdb to 2018 to 2020). Context from the whole study: Collaborator samples came from the United States, Italy and Spain and covered acute and convalescent phases of COVID-19. Where available, HLA class I and class II types were obtained from metadata supplied by the sample provider rather than from assay-based typing. The dataset comprised deeply sampled blood TCRbeta repertoires from subjects exposed to, actively infected with, or recovered from COVID-19. Samples were obtained from the ongoing ImmuneRACE study (first 160 participants) and from 1,000 to 1,500 subjects provided by 6 global collaborators. The material from the prospective study consisted of cDNA or gDNA derived from T cells, B-cell-depleted T cells, or PBMCs. Nearly every sample came with metadata listing a de-identified subject ID, COVID-19 status, age in years and sex. A freely available public database, intended as a resource for researchers studying the immune response to SARS-CoV-2, is where the repertoires were released. Broader findings and caveats from the paper: The amount of clinical and demographic metadata varied by source and participant and was provided uncurated.

Worth noting for this clone: Its target antigen remains unknown. The sample holds no much larger clone one base away, and base qualities are not on file.

TCRbeta CDR3 regions were amplified from genomic DNA by means of the immunoSEQ Assay, a bias-controlled multiplex PCR. In the original analysis: Nucleated cell counts per sample were estimated from amplification of reference gene primers within the assay. To quantify the absolute abundance of each unique TCRbeta CDR3 rearrangement, sequence reads were collapsed and filtered. For each sample, productive Simpson clonality was calculated as the square root of Simpson's diversity index over productive rearrangements. This is the immuneACCESS table as TCRdb keeps it, with only in-frame sequences that have V and J called. A part of the clones is gone; compared with another copy, unresolved V genes explain less than half, and the rest is unexplained. V and J calls and clone size are as listed in that table; D and trimming were resolved from the DNA. This sample comprises approximately 220,000 clones, 80% of them detected only once. In total, the top ten clones hold about 7.7% of the sample.

V gives up 5 bases and J gives up 8 bases, and the segment between their germline ends measures 16 bases. The CDR3, from cysteine to phenylalanine, totals 13 residues. Solely the CDR3 DNA is kept, with 39 bases framed from the first base. The germline V gene (reference sequence) gives CDR1 as GTSNPN and CDR2 as SVGIG. Participants in the prospective study were aged roughly 18 to 100 years, lived in some 24 United States geographic areas, and enrolled through a virtual design. Cohort assignment in the prospective study relied on participant-reported clinical history from a screening survey and a study questionnaire. In the prospective study, whole blood, serum and a nasopharyngeal or oropharyngeal swab were collected from each participant by mobile phlebotomists. Prospective study participants could optionally give additional blood draws and questionnaires over an approximately two-month period. Blood samples from the prospective study were shipped frozen or at room temperature prior to DNA extraction.

This receptor was taken from a woman aged 40 to 50 with acute COVID-19. Sequenced material: PBMCs or T cells enriched from blood (not recorded which). Rearrangement joined TRBV30 to TRBJ2-1; the D gene is perhaps TRBD1, on 5 matching bases. The CDR3 reads as follows: CAWLADPGYEQFF. The DNA reads TGTGCCTGGCTCGCGGACCCAGGGTATGAGCAGTTCTTC. Joined to the reference TRBV30 and TRBJ2-1 proteins, this CDR3 gives the full variable domain: SQTIHQWPATLVQPVGSPLSLECTVEGTSNPNLYWYRQAAGRGLQLLFYSVGIGQISSEVPQNLSASRPQDRQFILSSKKLLLSDSGFYLCAWLADPGYEQFFGPGTRLTVL.